This T cell receptor beta chain is from a study of shared clonotypes between healthy human individuals. Here immunoSEQ multiplex PCR was the method, and the copy in TCRdb shows in-frame clones only, minus some. The repertoire includes about 2 million clones, about 95% of them detected once, and roughly 1% sits in the top ten. Terminally differentiated effector memory CD45RA+ cells were left out of the naive CD8 fraction, which was CD45RO-negative and positively selected for CCR7. Germline CDR1 is SQVTM and CDR2 is ANQGSEA. Germline trimming cut 3 bases from V and 2 bases from J; bases unmatched to any gene: 4. This CDR3 spans 15 amino acids.

The material sequenced was naive CD8+ T cells sorted from blood. This receptor was identified in a young man in good health. The J gene is TRBJ2-5, the V gene TRBV29-1; 12 bases map to TRBD2. Written as DNA, the CDR3 is TGCAGCGTTGAGACTAGCGGGGGATTACAAGAGACCCAGTACTTC. Amino acid sequence: CSVETSGGLQETQYF.